This is a list of T cell receptor beta chains from one sample in a study of T cells in Graves' hyperthyroidism and ophthalmopathy. TCRdb re-derived calls from the multiplex PCR reads in MiXCR, one entry per CDR3 protein. Of some 490,000 distinct CDR3 sequences listed, approximately 22% are singletons. Sequences were obtained from blood. The receptors were gathered from a woman aged 70-85 years with Graves' ophthalmopathy. Both conserved end residues are part of each CDR3. The size entry is marked missing in some rows and otherwise reads once, few, many or a size class.

v_gene,abundance,j_gene,CDR3aa
TRBV28,many,TRBJ1-4,CASRTGGGEKLFF
TRBV2,many,TRBJ2-1,CASSAPVAGEQFF
TRBV5-1,few,TRBJ1-1,CASRLVDEAFF
TRBV28,NA,TRBJ2-4,CASSLEQGAGDIQYF
TRBV3-1,NA,TRBJ2-1,CASSQFQKGGEQFF
TRBV15,NA,TRBJ2-1,CATSNYRQVNEQFF
TRBV20-1,NA,TRBJ2-1,CSARLASGVYNEQFF
TRBV5-1,NA,TRBJ2-3,CASRIDRGTDTQYF
TRBV7-2,NA,TRBJ2-1,CASSLGTSGLYNEQFF
TRBV28,many,TRBJ1-1,CASISTGYGTEAFF
TRBV19,NA,TRBJ2-5,CASRNRGEETQYF
TRBV5-4,NA,TRBJ2-5,CASSPTGLAGRETQYF
TRBV7-9,NA,TRBJ2-7,CASSSLGGGYEQYF
TRBV28,NA,TRBJ2-1,CASSLRAGSYNEQFF
TRBV11-1,few,TRBJ2-2,CASSSGLAGVGDTGELFF
TRBV7-9,few,TRBJ1-1,CASRPGQVNTEAFF
TRBV10-3,few,TRBJ1-2,CAISESPYSYGYTF
TRBV11-3,NA,TRBJ2-1,CASSSGLAGTNEQFF
TRBV6-5,NA,TRBJ2-7,CASSYSRLNEQYF
TRBV28,many,TRBJ2-3,CASTPPRTSGRRGTDTQYF
TRBV20-1,NA,TRBJ2-5,CSALGLAEETQYF
TRBV29-1,NA,TRBJ2-1,CSVEGGHEQFF
TRBV3-1,many,TRBJ2-7,CASSQVRREQYF
TRBV6-1,NA,TRBJ2-7,CASRAGRISYEQYF
TRBV7-2,few,TRBJ2-5,CASSLGLPVAETQYF
TRBV28,few,TRBJ1-2,CASTQDAVGGYTF
TRBV7-9,NA,TRBJ1-1,CASSAPRAGRYTTEAFF
TRBV24-1,few,TRBJ2-3,CATSDPQGPDTQYF
TRBV2,few,TRBJ2-1,CASSAIHGGEQFF
TRBV25-1,few,TRBJ2-3,CASNEPGGTSTDTQYF
TRBV3-1,many,TRBJ2-7,CASSQDWTTSEQYF
TRBV20-1,few,TRBJ1-2,CSARDEGSYGYTF
TRBV3-1,few,TRBJ1-2,CASSHLDRGGNGYTF
TRBV5-1,NA,TRBJ2-2,CASSFDGTNTGELFF
TRBV6-6,few,TRBJ2-1,CASSYSTLSGLEQFF
TRBV28,few,TRBJ1-5,CASSFLPRTGAGAYQPQHF
TRBV30,few,TRBJ2-5,CAWSVQGPVQETQYF
TRBV20-1,NA,TRBJ2-6,CSAAPGTGSFGANVLTF
TRBV4-1,NA,TRBJ2-1,CASSQDSRPPRGEQFF
TRBV24-1,many,TRBJ1-2,CATSDSRGYYGYTF
TRBV7-3,few,TRBJ2-2,CASTLGGRGTGELFF
TRBV6-1,many,TRBJ1-1,CASSFGPGTEAFF
TRBV4-2,once,TRBJ2-7,CASSQAGTSGYEQYF
TRBV12-3/TRBV12-4,few,TRBJ2-7,CASGRATSSGSPYEQYF
TRBV19,NA,TRBJ1-1,CVTRGVRTEAFF
TRBV9,few,TRBJ1-1,CASSVGVGGRGTEAFF
TRBV7-3,NA,TRBJ1-1,CASSMYGELTEAFF
TRBV10-2,NA,TRBJ1-3,CASSPQAVGTGNTIYF
TRBV19,few,TRBJ1-2,CASSMAGFYGYTF
TRBV6-1,few,TRBJ2-1,CASAGYSYNEQFF
TRBV6-2/TRBV6-3,NA,TRBJ2-3,CASSYLRVDTDTQYF
TRBV5-1,few,TRBJ2-5,CASSVRVQETQYF
TRBV6-1,many,TRBJ2-2,CASSEDRLHTGELFF
TRBV12-3/TRBV12-4,NA,TRBJ2-1,CASSLGSPSYRNEQFF
TRBV7-2,NA,TRBJ2-5,CASSLGLLARTQYF
TRBV13,NA,TRBJ1-1,CASSQDSKAFF